Presented here are 13 T cell receptor beta chains from one specimen sequenced in a study of identical twins. TCRdb fed the 5' RACE reads into MiXCR, producing one record per CDR3 protein. The data contain approximately 230,000 distinct CDR3 sequences, under 8.5% of them seen just once; the ten biggest clones take up less than 15%. The data also belong to a second study, concerning T cells expressing NK-cell markers.

The sample comprised CD8+ T cells sorted from blood. These receptor sequences come from a woman under 30 in good health.

The chain has TRBV11-1 and TRBJ2-6; TRBD1 might be the D (7 bases). CDR1 and CDR2 (germline): SGHAT, FQDESV (reference sequence). The CDR3 sequence is 18 residues long. The V end was cut by 5 bases, the J end by 0 bases, with 17 bases between. The CDR3 region is CASSPPSRGASGANVLTF. DNA for the CDR3: TGTGCCAGCAGCCCACCCAGCAGGGGGGCCTCTGGGGCCAACGTCCTGACTTTC.

This sequence joins TRBV6-1 and TRBJ2-5, with 7 bases aligning to TRBD2. CDR3 size: 14 residues. Trimming took 3 bases from V and 5 from J; bases not matched to a gene: 6. From germline, CDR1 is MNHNS and CDR2 SASEGT. CDR3 sequence (DNA): TGTGCCAGCAGTGACCTGACTAGCTGGGAGACCCAGTACTTC. Encoded protein: CASSDLTSWETQYF.

This rearrangement joins TRBV10-1 to TRBJ2-2; D is perhaps TRBD2 (5 bases). The V end was cut by 8 bases, the J end by 2 bases, with 15 bases between. Germline V gene lookup returns CDR1 WNHNN and CDR2 SYGVQD (reference sequence). This CDR3 is built from 15 residues. CDR3 nucleotide sequence: TGCGCCAGCGGAACCGGGATCCCAAACACCGGGGAGCTGTTTTTT. Encoded protein: CASGTGIPNTGELFF.

V gene TRBV4-1 combines with J gene TRBJ1-1; no definite D call. CDR1 is MGHRA, CDR2 YSYEKL, per germline. The CDR3 sequence is 14 residues long. V lost 0 bases and J 4 bases, leaving 9 bases between the germline ends. CDR3 nucleotide sequence: TGCGCCAGCAGCCAAGAGGGAGGAGGCACTGAAGCTTTCTTT. It yields the protein CASSQEGGGTEAFF.

The V and J genes are TRBV7-6 and TRBJ1-5; D gene ambiguous. Germline V gives CDR1 SGHVS, CDR2 FNYEAQ. The length of the CDR3 is 13 residues. V shed 2 bases and J shed 4 bases, with 6 bases lying between them. In DNA, the CDR3 is TGTGCCAGCAGCTTATATGAAAATCAGCCCCAGCATTTT. Its protein is CASSLYENQPQHF.

This clonotype was seen many times. V is TRBV5-1 and J is TRBJ1-1; TRBD1 might be the D (5 bases). The CDR3 is made up of 16 amino acids. CDR1 and CDR2 (germline): SGHRS, YFSETQ. Trimming removed 1 base at V and 1 base at J, with 14 bases between. The DNA of the CDR3 is TGCGCCAGCAGCTTGAGATACGGGGACGGGAACACTGAAGCTTTCTTT. Its protein is CASSLRYGDGNTEAFF. Together with reference TRBV5-1 and TRBJ1-1, the CDR3 gives the full variable domain: KAGVTQTPRYLIKTRGQQVTLSCSPISGHRSVSWYQQTPGQGLQFLFEYFSETQRNKGNFPGRFSGRQFSNSRSEMNVSTLELGDSALYLCASSLRYGDGNTEAFFGQGTRLTVV.

V gene TRBV5-6 combines with J gene TRBJ2-3, with 14 bases lining up with TRBD2. J lost 1 base, V lost 4 bases, and 17 bases had no gene match. Looked up from germline, CDR1 is SGHDT and CDR2 is YYEEEE. The length of the CDR3 is 21 residues. The CDR3 spells CASSLNPGLAGVHRGTDTQYF. Here the CDR3 DNA reads TGTGCCAGCAGCCTCAATCCGGGACTAGCGGGAGTCCACAGAGGCACAGATACGCAGTATTTT. Full variable domain (remainder filled in from reference TRBV5-6 and TRBJ2-3): DAGVTQSPTHLIKTRGQQVTLRCSPKSGHDTVSWYQQALGQGPQFIFQYYEEEERQRGNFPDRFSGHQFPNYSSELNVNALLLGDSALYLCASSLNPGLAGVHRGTDTQYFGPGTRLTVL.

This clonotype turned up a few times. V gene TRBV12-3 or TRBV12-4 combines with J gene TRBJ1-5, with TRBD1 matching 10 bases. The CDR3 totals 15 residues. With V trimmed by 4 bases and J by 4 bases, 4 bases remained unmatched. The CDR3 coding sequence is TGTGCCAGCAGTTCCGGGACAGGGGAAAATCAGCCCCAGCATTTT. This encodes CASSSGTGENQPQHF.

Ten or more counts support this clonotype. The rearrangement joins TRBV12-3 or TRBV12-4 to TRBJ2-1; possibly TRBD1 or TRBD2 for D (7 bases each). The CDR3 is 14 residues long. Trimming pared 6 bases from V and 11 bases from J, leaving 20 bases between. Here the CDR3 DNA reads TGTGCCAGCAGCCGCCCCGGGGAGGGGGCGAAGCAGTTCTTC. This sequence encodes CASSRPGEGAKQFF.

The chain has TRBV9 and TRBJ2-2, with D uncertain. The germline V gene encodes CDR1 SGDLS and CDR2 YYNGEE. The V and J ends lost 0 bases and 0 bases respectively, with 6 bases between them. The CDR3 has 15 amino acids. In DNA form, the CDR3 reads TGTGCCAGCAGCGTAGTCAGCTCGAACACCGGGGAGCTGTTTTTT. Amino acids: CASSVVSSNTGELFF. Complete variable domain (other parts from reference TRBV9 and TRBJ2-2): DSGVTQTPKHLITATGQRVTLRCSPRSGDLSVYWYQQSLDQGLQFLIQYYNGEERAKGNILERFSAQQFPDLHSELNLSSLELGDSALYFCASSVVSSNTGELFFGEGSRLTVL.

This chain links TRBV9 with TRBJ1-2; 7 bases agree with TRBD1. This CDR3 has 13 residues. The trim removed 3 bases at V and 5 bases at J, leaving 4 bases unmatched. The germline V gene has CDR1 SGDLS and CDR2 YYNGEE. The CDR3 loop reads CASSEGQPYGYTF. The CDR3 nucleotides are TGTGCCAGCAGCGAGGGACAGCCGTATGGCTACACCTTC.

V usage is TRBV10-3 and J usage is TRBJ2-4; weak D call: TRBD2 (5 bases). CDR1 ENHRY and CDR2 SYGVKD come from the germline V gene. With 2 bases removed from V and 1 base from J, the gap between germline ends came to 21 bases. The CDR3 is 19 amino acids. CDR3 DNA sequence: TGTGCCATCAGTGAGCGAGCCTTGGATCGAGGGTGGGCCAAAAACATTCAGTACTTC. As protein: CAISERALDRGWAKNIQYF.

Only a few counts were recorded for this clonotype. This rearrangement joins TRBV6-1 to TRBJ1-6; 7 bases agree with TRBD1. The CDR3 sequence is 14 residues long. Trimming cost V 6 bases and J 7 bases; bases outside gene matches: 6. CDR1 MNHNS and CDR2 SASEGT come from the germline V gene. The CDR3 is CASSKTGLNSPLHF. The CDR3 DNA sequence: TGTGCCAGCAGCAAGACAGGGCTGAATTCACCCCTCCACTTT.